This TCR beta chain derives from a study of monozygotic twins with inflammatory bowel disease. Study-wide points: Possibly reflecting limited power, no difference in repertoire similarity was found between concordant and discordant twins.

With regard to this clonotype: Antigen unknown.

CDR3 length: 17 amino acids. The germline gives CDR1 SGHDN, CDR2 FVKESK. Generation of cDNA took place in eight separate reactions per sample. The template switching step added UMIs that contained a 6-nucleotide sample barcode. TCRdb re-called the 5' RACE reads, yielding one record per CDR3 amino acid sequence without DNA. The sample table sets out 400,000 or so distinct CDR3 sequences. Sequenced sample: blood. The rearrangement links TRBV14 to TRBJ1-4. The TCR sequence derives from a human donor with ulcerative colitis or Crohn's disease, or a healthy co-twin of an affected twin (not recorded which). This chain's CDR3 is CASSPFRRGTTNEKLFF.